These 32 T cell receptor beta chains were all obtained from the same sample, sequenced in a study of tumor-infiltrating lymphocytes in localized non-small cell lung cancer. TCRdb's table, derived via immunoSEQ multiplex PCR, lists solely in-frame clones and lacks some. Among some 14,000 clones listed, approximately 81% were seen once. Sequenced material: uninvolved lung tissue not adjacent to the tumor. These receptors were collected from a human donor with non-small cell lung cancer.

This clone was detected once. This rearrangement joins TRBV11-2 to TRBJ2-7, with 9 positions matching TRBD1. J was trimmed by 5 bases and V by 5 bases; bases with no gene match: 1. Germline-derived CDR1 and CDR2 are SGHAT and FQNNGV. This CDR3 has 12 residues. CDR3 sequence (DNA): TGTGCCAGCAGCCGGACAGGGGACGAGCAGTACTTC. Residues: CASSRTGDEQYF. Combining the CDR3 with reference TRBV11-2 and TRBJ2-7 gives the whole variable domain EAGVAQSPRYKIIEKRQSVAFWCNPISGHATLYWYQQILGQGPKLLIQFQNNGVVDDSQLPKDRFSAERLKGVDSTLKIQPAKLEDSAVYLCASSRTGDEQYFGPGTRLTVT.

The chain links TRBV15 to TRBJ2-2, with 11 bases lining up with TRBD2. V lost 1 base, J lost 4 bases, and 2 bases stayed unmatched. Per the germline V gene, CDR1 is LNHNV and CDR2 is YYDKDF (reference sequence). The CDR3 sequence is 16 residues long. Written as DNA, the CDR3 is TGTGCCACCAGCAGAGGACTAGCGGGAAGCACCGGGGAGCTGTTTTTT. Its protein product is CATSRGLAGSTGELFF.

A single count supports this clone. The chain carries TRBV6-5 and TRBJ2-7; D might be TRBD2 (5 bases). Trimming removed 4 bases at V and 5 bases at J, with 12 bases between. The CDR3 extends over 13 amino acids. Germline CDR1 is MNHEY and CDR2 is SVGAGI. The CDR3 region has the DNA TGTGCCAGCAGTTCCGGGGTTCGGCACGAGCAGTACTTC. This gives the protein CASSSGVRHEQYF.

This clone occurred a few times. The J gene is TRBJ1-2, the V gene TRBV4-1, with D possibly matching TRBD1 (6 bases). Trimming cost V 0 bases and J 3 bases, with 8 bases left between them. The CDR3 contains 14 residues. From germline, CDR1 is MGHRA and CDR2 YSYEKL. The CDR3 DNA follows: TGCGCCAGCAGCCAAGAGCCAGGGGACTATGGCTACACCTTC. Its translation is CASSQEPGDYGYTF.

The chain combines TRBV7-2 with TRBJ1-1; D is possibly TRBD1 (5 bases). Trimming stripped 5 bases from V and 6 bases from J, with 19 bases between. This CDR3 contains 15 residues. Germline values: CDR1 SGHTA, CDR2 FQGNSA. The CDR3 DNA sequence: TGTGCCAGCAGCCCCTGGGGGGGGGTTGGCTCTGAAGCTTTCTTT. Protein product: CASSPWGGVGSEAFF.

The V and J genes are TRBV11-2 and TRBJ1-4, with D possibly matching TRBD1 (6 bases). Per germline, CDR1 SGHAT and CDR2 FQNNGV. This CDR3 has 18 amino acids. The V and J ends lost 1 base and 5 bases respectively, with 20 bases between them. The CDR3 is CASSLVFVGLGTNEKLFF. DNA of the CDR3: TGTGCCAGCAGCTTAGTATTCGTGGGGTTGGGGACAAATGAAAAACTGTTTTTT.

This clone was detected a few times. This rearrangement joins TRBV7-8 to TRBJ1-5; D is unclear. Germline assignment: CDR1 SGHVS and CDR2 FQNEAQ. Trimming took off 0 bases at V and 5 bases at J, with 14 bases between the two ends. The CDR3 contains 16 residues. CDR3 in DNA: TGTGCCAGCAGCTTAGCTTCCAACTTCGCCGATCAGCCCCAGCATTTT. Its translation: CASSLASNFADQPQHF.

V is TRBV5-1 and J is TRBJ1-1; D is ambiguous. V gave up 1 base and J gave up 0 bases, with 4 bases separating them. This CDR3 is 13 amino acids long. Germline V gene data show CDR1 as SGHRS and CDR2 as YFSETQ. The CDR3 loop reads CASSLNMNTEAFF. The CDR3 DNA reads TGCGCCAGCAGCTTGAACATGAACACTGAAGCTTTCTTT. Full variable domain (missing parts from reference TRBV5-1 and TRBJ1-1): KAGVTQTPRYLIKTRGQQVTLSCSPISGHRSVSWYQQTPGQGLQFLFEYFSETQRNKGNFPGRFSGRQFSNSRSEMNVSTLELGDSALYLCASSLNMNTEAFFGQGTRLTVV.

The chain combines TRBV2 with TRBJ1-2; possibly TRBD1 for D (6 bases). The CDR3 has 14 residues. CDR1 is SNHLY and CDR2 is FYNNEI in the germline V gene. V lost 0 bases to trimming and J lost 8 bases, with 13 bases between them. CDR3 sequence (DNA): TGTGCCAGCAGTGAAGCGCTCAGGGGTGGAGGCTACACCTTC. Translating gives CASSEALRGGGYTF.

This clone was seen a single time. The chain employs TRBV6-5 and TRBJ1-5; D gene unclear. Germline lookup yields CDR1 MNHEY and CDR2 SVGAGI. CDR3 length equals 13 residues. V lost 6 bases, J lost 5 bases, and 11 bases lay in between. The CDR3 loop reads CASSRRLDQPQHF. The CDR3 DNA follows: TGTGCCAGCAGCCGTCGGTTGGATCAGCCCCAGCATTTT.

The V call is TRBV2, the J call TRBJ2-3, with 13 bases lining up with TRBD2. V lost 9 bases and J lost 0; bases outside the gene matches: 6. CDR1 and CDR2 from the germline V gene are SNHLY and FYNNEI. This CDR3 spans 16 amino acids. Written as DNA, the CDR3 is TGTGCCAGAGGACTAGCGGGAGAAGGAAGCACAGATACGCAGTATTTT. Residues: CARGLAGEGSTDTQYF.

This clone was recorded only once. J is TRBJ2-7 and V is TRBV7-6, with D perhaps being TRBD1 or TRBD2 (5 bases each). Trimming cost V 1 base and J 0 bases, with 16 bases left between them. Germline loops: CDR1 SGHVS, CDR2 FNYEAQ. The CDR3 consists of 17 residues. CDR3 region: CASSLGVGTGSSYEQYF. The CDR3 DNA is TGTGCCAGCAGCTTAGGAGTTGGGACGGGGAGCTCCTACGAGCAGTACTTC.

This clone was counted a single time. The chain links TRBV28 to TRBJ2-1; D is perhaps TRBD2 (7 bases). Trimming took 10 bases from V and 5 from J, leaving 18 bases between them. The CDR3 loop spans 14 amino acids. Germline lookup yields CDR1 MDHEN and CDR2 SYDVKM. CDR3 nucleotides: TGTGCCACCACGGACGGGGGGCTCGACAATGAGCAGTTCTTC. Its translation: CATTDGGLDNEQFF.

V usage is TRBV30 and J usage is TRBJ2-5; TRBD1 matches 10 bases. The CDR3 is 15 residues long. CDR1 and CDR2 from the germline V gene are GTSNPN and SVGIG (reference sequence). V trimming: 2 bases; J trimming: 5 bases; junction bases outside the gene matches: 8. The CDR3 DNA reads TGTGCCTGGAGTATGGGACAGGGGCGGTCGGAGACCCAGTACTTC. Translation gives CAWSMGQGRSETQYF. Using reference TRBV30 and TRBJ2-5 for the parts outside the CDR3, the full variable domain is SQTIHQWPATLVQPVGSPLSLECTVEGTSNPNLYWYRQAAGRGLQLLFYSVGIGQISSEVPQNLSASRPQDRQFILSSKKLLLSDSGFYLCAWSMGQGRSETQYFGPGTRLLVL.

The J gene is TRBJ2-7, the V gene TRBV6-6; 9 nucleotides line up with TRBD1. Germline V gene data show CDR1 as MNHNY and CDR2 as SVGAGI (reference sequence). This CDR3 spans 16 amino acids. With 6 bases clipped from V and 4 bases from J, the junction kept 13 bases outside the gene matches. In DNA, the CDR3 is TGTGCCAGCAGATCGACCGGGACAGGGAAGGAGTACGAGCAGTACTTC. Its protein product is CASRSTGTGKEYEQYF.

This chain connects TRBV4-3 to TRBJ2-7; D is uncertain. Germline V gene data show CDR1 as LGHNA and CDR2 as YSLEER. The CDR3 loop spans 13 amino acids. The V gene lost 1 base and the J gene lost 3 bases, with 7 bases spanning the gap. The CDR3, as DNA: TGCGCCAGCAGCCAAGTATTCGGCTACGAGCAGTACTTC. Residues: CASSQVFGYEQYF.

The rearrangement uses TRBV5-4 and TRBJ2-7, with no clear D. This CDR3 has 11 amino acids. V was pared by 4 bases and J by 0 bases, with 2 bases between. Germline V lookup: CDR1 SGHNT, CDR2 YYREEE (reference sequence). CDR3 loop: CASSDSYEQYF. CDR3 DNA: TGTGCCAGCAGCGACTCCTACGAGCAGTACTTC.

The chain combines TRBV30 with TRBJ2-5; tentative D call: TRBD1 (5 bases). Germline CDR1 reads GTSNPN; CDR2 reads SVGIG (reference sequence). This CDR3 contains 14 residues. V shed 7 bases and J shed 3 bases, with 18 bases lying between them. CDR3: CASYSQGIKETQYF. CDR3 nucleotide sequence: TGTGCCTCTTACTCCCAGGGCATAAAAGAGACCCAGTACTTC.

The chain is built from TRBV5-6 and TRBJ1-3; tentative D call: TRBD1 (5 bases). Germline values: CDR1 SGHDT, CDR2 YYEEEE. Trimming removed 7 bases from V and 2 bases from J, with 19 bases in between. The CDR3 consists of 16 residues. The CDR3 loop reads CASRHERGGTGNTIYF. The CDR3 DNA is TGTGCCAGCCGCCATGAGAGGGGAGGAACTGGAAACACCATATATTTT.

This clone has a handful of counts. V is TRBV10-1 and J is TRBJ2-5, with D possibly matching TRBD2 (5 bases). Trimming stripped 5 bases from V and 3 bases from J, with 16 bases between. In germline, CDR1 is WNHNN, CDR2 SYGVQD (reference sequence). This CDR3 has 15 residues. The CDR3 bases are TGCGCCAGCAGTCCGACGCGAAGGGAGAAAGAGACCCAGTACTTC. This codes for CASSPTRREKETQYF.

The chain couples TRBV6-5 to TRBJ1-2, with 7 bases matching TRBD1. The CDR3 has 15 amino acids. The germline V gene has CDR1 MNHEY and CDR2 SVGAGI. The V segment lost 6 bases and the J segment 4 bases; nucleotides outside the gene matches: 11. The CDR3 DNA sequence: TGTGCCAGCAGGTACGGGACAGACGACATCTATGGCTACACCTTC. Protein sequence: CASRYGTDDIYGYTF.

CDR3 sequence: CASSLVPPPGNTIYF. CDR3 DNA sequence: TGTGCCAGCAGTTTAGTCCCGCCCCCTGGAAACACCATATATTTT. J is TRBJ1-3 and V is TRBV27; D call uncertain. Deletions cut 2 bases from V and 2 bases from J, with 10 bases between. Germline V gene data show CDR1 as MNHEY and CDR2 as SMNVEV (reference sequence). The CDR3 is 15 residues long.

The rearrangement joins TRBV2 to TRBJ2-3, with 9 bases matching TRBD2. V lost 6 bases, J lost 3 bases, and 16 bases stayed unmatched. The CDR3 totals 18 residues. The germline CDR1 and CDR2 sequences are SNHLY and FYNNEI. CDR3 nucleotides: TGTGCCAGCAGCCCCTTTGCTGGGCGGGGGGGCCTAACAGATACGCAGTATTTT. The encoded protein is CASSPFAGRGGLTDTQYF.

The gene calls are TRBV6-4 and TRBJ2-3; the D is unclear. CDR1 is MRHNA, CDR2 SNTAGT, per germline. The V end lost 2 bases, the J end lost 2 bases, and 5 bases lay between the germline ends. The CDR3 has 13 amino acids. DNA for the CDR3: TGTGCCAGCAGTGACACCTACACAGATACGCAGTATTTT. This sequence encodes CASSDTYTDTQYF.

This CDR3 is CASSVDRAVSSNTGELFF. The CDR3 nucleotides are TGTGCCAGCAGTGTGGACAGGGCAGTGTCCTCGAACACCGGGGAGCTGTTTTTT. V usage is TRBV6-1 and J usage is TRBJ2-2, with TRBD1 identical over 8 bases. The CDR3 covers 18 residues. The J segment lost 0 bases and the V segment lost 4 bases, leaving 10 bases of the junction unmatched. Germline CDR1 is MNHNS and CDR2 is SASEGT.

V usage is TRBV7-6 and J usage is TRBJ2-5; 7 positions match TRBD1. V lost 1 base to trimming and J lost 0 bases; unmatched junction nucleotides: 2. In germline, CDR1 is SGHVS, CDR2 FNYEAQ. This CDR3 comprises 15 residues. The CDR3 sequence is CASSLEDRYQETQYF. CDR3 DNA sequence: TGTGCCAGCAGCTTAGAGGACAGGTACCAAGAGACCCAGTACTTC.

The chain is built from TRBV28 and TRBJ2-3; 10 bases line up with TRBD2. V gave up 8 bases and J gave up 0 bases; unmatched junction bases: 23. CDR1 is MDHEN, CDR2 SYDVKM, per germline. CDR3 length: 21 residues. The CDR3: CASETTRLGGLAGDSTDTQYF. CDR3 bases: TGTGCCAGCGAGACGACCCGGTTGGGGGGGCTAGCGGGGGACAGCACAGATACGCAGTATTTT.

V usage is TRBV27 and J usage is TRBJ2-2; tentative D call: TRBD2 (5 bases). Germline V gene lookup returns CDR1 MNHEY and CDR2 SMNVEV (reference sequence). This CDR3 has 14 residues. The ends were cut back, 4 bases at V and 6 bases at J, with 12 bases in the middle. CDR3 amino acids: CASSSDGNPGELFF. In DNA form, the CDR3 reads TGTGCCAGCAGTTCCGACGGGAATCCCGGGGAGCTGTTTTTT.

This chain joins TRBV5-1 and TRBJ1-1; D unresolved. V lost 0 bases to trimming and J lost 2 bases, with 11 bases between them. The germline CDR1 and CDR2 sequences are SGHRS and YFSETQ. This CDR3 is built from 15 residues. The CDR3 loop reads CASSLDGRPNTEAFF. CDR3 DNA sequence: TGCGCCAGCAGCTTGGATGGCAGACCTAACACTGAAGCTTTCTTT.

Only a few counts were recorded for this clone. The genes are TRBV11-1 and TRBJ2-7; 7 positions match TRBD2. The junction had 7 bases not matched to a gene; V was cut back by 5 bases and J by 6 bases. The CDR3 runs 13 residues. Germline assignment: CDR1 SGHAT and CDR2 FQDESV (reference sequence). CDR3: CASSEGGIGEQYF. CDR3 DNA sequence: TGTGCCAGCAGCGAGGGAGGGATAGGCGAGCAGTACTTC. The full variable domain, rest sourced from reference TRBV11-1 and TRBJ2-7, is EAEVAQSPRYKITEKSQAVAFWCDPISGHATLYWYRQILGQGPELLVQFQDESVVDDSQLPKDRFSAERLKGVDSTLKIQPAELGDSAMYLCASSEGGIGEQYFGPGTRLTVT.

This clone was counted only a few times. This sequence joins TRBV15 and TRBJ1-6; 7 nucleotides align to TRBD1. The CDR3 sequence is 15 residues long. V was pared by 1 base and J by 5 bases, with 2 bases of the junction left unmatched. Germline V gene sequence: CDR1 LNHNV, CDR2 YYDKDF (reference sequence). The CDR3: CATSRVTGHNSPLHF. The CDR3 bases are TGTGCCACCAGCAGAGTGACAGGGCATAATTCACCCCTCCACTTT.

The rearrangement uses TRBV10-2 and TRBJ2-7; 11 bases fit TRBD1. J was trimmed by 5 bases and V by 3 bases; bases with no gene match: 3. CDR1 WSHSY and CDR2 SAAADI come from the germline V gene. The CDR3 runs to 14 residues. The CDR3 here is CASSEGQGANEQYF. As DNA, the CDR3 is TGCGCCAGCAGTGAAGGACAGGGGGCGAACGAGCAGTACTTC.